This T cell receptor (beta chain) was sequenced for a study of control samples from healthy donors and cancer patients. Germline V CDR1 and CDR2: KGHSH, LQKENI. Trimming shortened V by 3 bases and J by 0 bases, and 14 bases separated the two germline ends. There are 17 residues in the CDR3. TCRdb keeps only in-frame clones here, not all; method: immunoSEQ multiplex PCR. The sample carries about 270,000 clones, about 80% recorded once. The source is a woman aged 60 to 75 with lung cancer. This sequence joins TRBV18 and TRBJ2-2, with D perhaps TRBD2 (6 bases). What was sequenced was PBMCs. The CDR3 sequence: CASSPRGSGPNTGELFF. CDR3 nucleotide sequence: TGTGCCAGCTCACCTCGGGGGTCGGGCCCGAACACCGGGGAGCTGTTTTTT.